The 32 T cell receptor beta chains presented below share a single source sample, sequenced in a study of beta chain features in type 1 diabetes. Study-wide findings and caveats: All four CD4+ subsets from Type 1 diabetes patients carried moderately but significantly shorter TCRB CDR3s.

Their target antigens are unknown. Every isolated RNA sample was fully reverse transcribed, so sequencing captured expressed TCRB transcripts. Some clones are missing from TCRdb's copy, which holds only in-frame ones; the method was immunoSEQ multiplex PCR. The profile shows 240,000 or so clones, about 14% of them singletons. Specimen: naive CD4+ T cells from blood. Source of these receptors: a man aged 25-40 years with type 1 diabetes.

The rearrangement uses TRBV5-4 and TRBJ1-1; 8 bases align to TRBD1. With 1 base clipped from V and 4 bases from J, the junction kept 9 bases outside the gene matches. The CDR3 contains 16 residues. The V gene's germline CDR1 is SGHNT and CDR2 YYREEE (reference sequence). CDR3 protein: CASSLSQGAGGTEAFF. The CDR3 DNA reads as TGTGCCAGCAGCTTGAGCCAGGGGGCCGGGGGCACTGAAGCTTTCTTT. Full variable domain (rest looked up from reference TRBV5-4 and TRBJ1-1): ETGVTQSPTHLIKTRGQQVTLRCSSQSGHNTVSWYQQALGQGPQFIFQYYREEENGRGNFPPRFSGLQFPNYSSELNVNALELDDSALYLCASSLSQGAGGTEAFFGQGTRLTVV.

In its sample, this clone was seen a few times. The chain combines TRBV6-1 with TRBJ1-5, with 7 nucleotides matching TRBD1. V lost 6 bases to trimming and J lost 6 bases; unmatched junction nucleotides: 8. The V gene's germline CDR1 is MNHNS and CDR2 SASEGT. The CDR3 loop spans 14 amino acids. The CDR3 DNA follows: TGTGCCAGCAGGGATGACAGGGATGTTCAGCCCCAGCATTTT. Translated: CASRDDRDVQPQHF.

The DNA for the CDR3 is TGCGCCAGCAGAATGGGACTGCCTGCCAATGAGCAGTTCTTC. It encodes CASRMGLPANEQFF. The J gene is TRBJ2-1, the V gene TRBV5-1; a weak D match, TRBD2 (6 bases). V lost 5 bases and J lost 6, with 15 bases in between. Germline CDR1 and CDR2: SGHRS and YFSETQ. The CDR3 is 14 residues long.

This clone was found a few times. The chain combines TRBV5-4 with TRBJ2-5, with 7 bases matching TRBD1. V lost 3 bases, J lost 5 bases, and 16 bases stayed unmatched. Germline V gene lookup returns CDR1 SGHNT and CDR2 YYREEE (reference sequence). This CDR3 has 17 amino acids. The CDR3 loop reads CASSSATRGRRIETQYF. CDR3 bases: TGTGCCAGCAGCTCAGCGACGAGGGGGCGCAGGATCGAGACCCAGTACTTC.

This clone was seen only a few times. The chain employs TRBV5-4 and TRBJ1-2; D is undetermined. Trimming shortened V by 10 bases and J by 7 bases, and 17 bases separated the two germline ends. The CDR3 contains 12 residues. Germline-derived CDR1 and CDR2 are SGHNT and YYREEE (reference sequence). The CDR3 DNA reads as TGTGCCTCCGGTGTCGGGATACGTGGCTACACCTTC. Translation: CASGVGIRGYTF.

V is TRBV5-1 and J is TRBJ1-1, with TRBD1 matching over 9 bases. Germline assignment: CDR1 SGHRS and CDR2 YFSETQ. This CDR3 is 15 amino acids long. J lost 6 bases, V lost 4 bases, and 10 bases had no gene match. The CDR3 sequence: CASSPRAGQGPEAFF. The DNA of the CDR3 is TGCGCCAGCAGCCCCCGAGCGGGACAGGGTCCTGAAGCTTTCTTT.

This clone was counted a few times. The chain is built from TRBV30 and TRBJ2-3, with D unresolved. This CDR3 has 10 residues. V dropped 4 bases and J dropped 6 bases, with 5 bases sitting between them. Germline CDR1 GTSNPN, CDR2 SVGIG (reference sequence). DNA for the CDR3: TGTGCCTGGAAACGGGATACGCAGTATTTT. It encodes CAWKRDTQYF. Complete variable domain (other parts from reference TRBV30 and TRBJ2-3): SQTIHQWPATLVQPVGSPLSLECTVEGTSNPNLYWYRQAAGRGLQLLFYSVGIGQISSEVPQNLSASRPQDRQFILSSKKLLLSDSGFYLCAWKRDTQYFGPGTRLTVL.

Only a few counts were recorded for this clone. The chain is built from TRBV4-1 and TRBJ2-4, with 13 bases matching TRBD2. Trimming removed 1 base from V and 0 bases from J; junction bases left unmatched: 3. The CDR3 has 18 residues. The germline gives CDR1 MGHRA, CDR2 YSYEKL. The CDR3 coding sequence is TGCGCCAGCAGCCAAGGGACTAGCGGGGGAATAGCCAAAAACATTCAGTACTTC. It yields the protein CASSQGTSGGIAKNIQYF.

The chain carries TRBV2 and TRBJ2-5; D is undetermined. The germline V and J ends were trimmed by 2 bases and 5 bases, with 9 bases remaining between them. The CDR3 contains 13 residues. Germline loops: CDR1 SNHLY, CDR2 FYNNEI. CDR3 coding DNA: TGTGCCAGCAGTGAAAGCCGGGTGGAGACCCAGTACTTC. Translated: CASSESRVETQYF.

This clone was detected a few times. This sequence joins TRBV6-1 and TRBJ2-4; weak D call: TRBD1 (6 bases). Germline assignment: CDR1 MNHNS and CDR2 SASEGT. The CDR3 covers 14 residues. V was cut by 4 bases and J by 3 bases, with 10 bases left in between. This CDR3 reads CASSGTVDKNIQYF. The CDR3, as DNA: TGTGCCAGCAGTGGGACAGTCGACAAAAACATTCAGTACTTC.

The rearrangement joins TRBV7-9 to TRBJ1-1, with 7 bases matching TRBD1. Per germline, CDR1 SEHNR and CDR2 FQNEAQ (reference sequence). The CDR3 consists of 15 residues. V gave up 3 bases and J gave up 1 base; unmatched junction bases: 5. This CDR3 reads CASSLSGQENTEAFF. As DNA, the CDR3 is TGTGCCAGCAGCTTGTCCGGACAGGAGAACACTGAAGCTTTCTTT. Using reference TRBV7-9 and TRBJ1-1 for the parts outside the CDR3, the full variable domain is DTGVSQNPRHKITKRGQNVTFRCDPISEHNRLYWYRQTLGQGPEFLTYFQNEAQLEKSRLLSDRFSAERPKGSFSTLEIQRTEQGDSAMYLCASSLSGQENTEAFFGQGTRLTVV.

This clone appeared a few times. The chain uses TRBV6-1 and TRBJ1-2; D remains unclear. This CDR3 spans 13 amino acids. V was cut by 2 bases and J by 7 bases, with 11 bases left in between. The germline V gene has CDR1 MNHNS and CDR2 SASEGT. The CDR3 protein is CASSESPRVGYTF. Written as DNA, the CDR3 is TGTGCCAGCAGTGAATCCCCCCGAGTTGGCTACACCTTC.

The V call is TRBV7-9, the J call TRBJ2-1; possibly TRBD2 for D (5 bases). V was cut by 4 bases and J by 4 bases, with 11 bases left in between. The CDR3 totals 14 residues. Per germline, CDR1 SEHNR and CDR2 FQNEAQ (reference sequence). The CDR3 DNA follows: TGTGCCAGCAGCTCGGGGATAGTTTACAATGAGCAGTTCTTC. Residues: CASSSGIVYNEQFF.

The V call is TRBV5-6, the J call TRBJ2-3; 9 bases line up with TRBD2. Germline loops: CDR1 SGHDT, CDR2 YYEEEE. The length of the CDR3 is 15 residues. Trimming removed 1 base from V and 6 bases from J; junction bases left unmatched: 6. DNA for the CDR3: TGTGCCAGCAGCTTGTACGTAGCGGGAGCGGATACGCAGTATTTT. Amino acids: CASSLYVAGADTQYF.

In DNA form, the CDR3 reads TGTGCCAGCAGTGAAACGGGACAGCCTTTTGGAAGGAACTATGGCTACACCTTC. It yields the protein CASSETGQPFGRNYGYTF. This chain links TRBV2 with TRBJ1-2; TRBD1 agrees at 7 bases. CDR1 SNHLY and CDR2 FYNNEI come from the germline V gene. After removal of 2 bases from V and 2 bases from J, the junction contained 14 bases not matched to a gene. CDR3 size: 18 residues.

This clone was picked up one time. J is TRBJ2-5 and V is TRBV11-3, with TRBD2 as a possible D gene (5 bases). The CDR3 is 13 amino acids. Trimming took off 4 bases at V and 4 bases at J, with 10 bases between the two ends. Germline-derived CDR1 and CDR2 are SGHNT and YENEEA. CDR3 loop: CASSSGVPETQYF. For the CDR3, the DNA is TGTGCCAGCAGCTCCGGGGTCCCAGAGACCCAGTACTTC. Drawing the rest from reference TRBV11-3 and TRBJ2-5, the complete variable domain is EAGVVQSPRYKIIEKKQPVAFWCNPISGHNTLYWYLQNLGQGPELLIRYENEEAVDDSQLPKDRFSAERLKGVDSTLKIQPAELGDSAVYLCASSSGVPETQYFGPGTRLLVL.

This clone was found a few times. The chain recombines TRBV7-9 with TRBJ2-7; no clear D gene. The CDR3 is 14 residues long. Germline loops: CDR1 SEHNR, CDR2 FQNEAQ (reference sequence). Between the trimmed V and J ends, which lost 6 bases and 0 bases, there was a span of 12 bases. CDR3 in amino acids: CASRRSGSSYEQYF. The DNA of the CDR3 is TGTGCCAGCAGGAGATCAGGTAGCTCCTACGAGCAGTACTTC. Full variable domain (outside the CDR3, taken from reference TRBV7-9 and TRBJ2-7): DTGVSQNPRHKITKRGQNVTFRCDPISEHNRLYWYRQTLGQGPEFLTYFQNEAQLEKSRLLSDRFSAERPKGSFSTLEIQRTEQGDSAMYLCASRRSGSSYEQYFGPGTRLTVT.

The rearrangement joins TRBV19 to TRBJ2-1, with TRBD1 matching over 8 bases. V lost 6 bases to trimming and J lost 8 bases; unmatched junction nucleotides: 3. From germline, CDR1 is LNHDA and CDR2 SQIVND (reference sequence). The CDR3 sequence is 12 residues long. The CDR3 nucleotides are TGTGCCAGTAGCGAACAGGGGGATGAGCAGTTCTTC. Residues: CASSEQGDEQFF.

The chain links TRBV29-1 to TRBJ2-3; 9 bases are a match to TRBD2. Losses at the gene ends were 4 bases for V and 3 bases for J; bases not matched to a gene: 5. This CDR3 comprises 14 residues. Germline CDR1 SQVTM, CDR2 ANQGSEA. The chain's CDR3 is CSVARLAGTDTQYF. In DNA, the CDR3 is TGCAGCGTTGCTCGCCTAGCGGGGACAGATACGCAGTATTTT.

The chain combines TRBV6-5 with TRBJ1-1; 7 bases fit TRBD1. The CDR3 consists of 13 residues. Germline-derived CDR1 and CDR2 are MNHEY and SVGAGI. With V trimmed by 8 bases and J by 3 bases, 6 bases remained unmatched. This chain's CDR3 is CASLRGPDTEAFF. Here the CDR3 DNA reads TGTGCCAGCCTAAGGGGGCCGGACACTGAAGCTTTCTTT.

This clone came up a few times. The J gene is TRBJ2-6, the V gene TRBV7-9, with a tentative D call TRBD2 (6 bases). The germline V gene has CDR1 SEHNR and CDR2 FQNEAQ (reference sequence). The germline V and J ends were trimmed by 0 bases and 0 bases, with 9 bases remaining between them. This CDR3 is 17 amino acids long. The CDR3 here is CASSLAGGISGANVLTF. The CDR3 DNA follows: TGTGCCAGCAGCTTAGCAGGAGGGATCTCTGGGGCCAACGTCCTGACTTTC. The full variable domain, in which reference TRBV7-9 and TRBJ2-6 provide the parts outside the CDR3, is DTGVSQNPRHKITKRGQNVTFRCDPISEHNRLYWYRQTLGQGPEFLTYFQNEAQLEKSRLLSDRFSAERPKGSFSTLEIQRTEQGDSAMYLCASSLAGGISGANVLTFGAGSRLTVL.

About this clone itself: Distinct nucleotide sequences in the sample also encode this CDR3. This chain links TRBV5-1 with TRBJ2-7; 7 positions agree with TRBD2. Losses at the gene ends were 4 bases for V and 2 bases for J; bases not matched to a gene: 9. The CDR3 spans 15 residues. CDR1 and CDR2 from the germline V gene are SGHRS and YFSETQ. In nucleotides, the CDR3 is TGCGCCAGCAGCGCACGGACTAGTGCGACCTACGAGCAGTACTTC. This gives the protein CASSARTSATYEQYF.

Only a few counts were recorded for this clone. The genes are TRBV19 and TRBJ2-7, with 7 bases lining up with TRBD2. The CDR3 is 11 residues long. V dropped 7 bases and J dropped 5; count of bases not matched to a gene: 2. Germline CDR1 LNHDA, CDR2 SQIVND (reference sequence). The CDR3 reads CASMGRDEQYF. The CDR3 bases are TGTGCCAGTATGGGGAGGGACGAGCAGTACTTC. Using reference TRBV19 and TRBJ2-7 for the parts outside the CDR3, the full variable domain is DGGITQSPKYLFRKEGQNVTLSCEQNLNHDAMYWYRQDPGQGLRLIYYSQIVNDFQKGDIAEGYSVSREKKESFPLTVTSAQKNPTAFYLCASMGRDEQYFGPGTRLTVT.

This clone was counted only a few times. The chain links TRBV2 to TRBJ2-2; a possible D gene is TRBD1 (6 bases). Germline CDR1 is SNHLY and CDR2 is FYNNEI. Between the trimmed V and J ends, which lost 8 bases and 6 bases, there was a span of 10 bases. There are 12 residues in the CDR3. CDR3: CASYRDPGELFF. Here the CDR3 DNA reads TGTGCCAGCTACAGGGATCCCGGGGAGCTGTTTTTT. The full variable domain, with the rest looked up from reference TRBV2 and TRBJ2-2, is EPEVTQTPSHQVTQMGQEVILRCVPISNHLYFYWYRQILGQKVEFLVSFYNNEISEKSEIFDDQFSVERPDGSNFTLKIRSTKLEDSAMYFCASYRDPGELFFGEGSRLTVL.

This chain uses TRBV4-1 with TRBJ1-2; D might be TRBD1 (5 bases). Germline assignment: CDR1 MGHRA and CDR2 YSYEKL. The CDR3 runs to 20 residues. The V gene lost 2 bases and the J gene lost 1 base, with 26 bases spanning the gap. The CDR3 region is CASSQRHTQATGGDNYGYTF. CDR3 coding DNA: TGCGCCAGCAGCCAACGCCATACTCAAGCAACAGGTGGGGATAACTATGGCTACACCTTC.

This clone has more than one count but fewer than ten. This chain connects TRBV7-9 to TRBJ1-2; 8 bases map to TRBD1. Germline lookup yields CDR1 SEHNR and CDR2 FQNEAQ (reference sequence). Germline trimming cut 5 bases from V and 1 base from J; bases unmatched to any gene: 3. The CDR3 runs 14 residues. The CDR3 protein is CASSDRGGNYGYTF. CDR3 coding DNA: TGTGCCAGCAGCGACAGGGGCGGTAACTATGGCTACACCTTC. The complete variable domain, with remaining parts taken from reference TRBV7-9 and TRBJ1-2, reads DTGVSQNPRHKITKRGQNVTFRCDPISEHNRLYWYRQTLGQGPEFLTYFQNEAQLEKSRLLSDRFSAERPKGSFSTLEIQRTEQGDSAMYLCASSDRGGNYGYTFGSGTRLTVV.

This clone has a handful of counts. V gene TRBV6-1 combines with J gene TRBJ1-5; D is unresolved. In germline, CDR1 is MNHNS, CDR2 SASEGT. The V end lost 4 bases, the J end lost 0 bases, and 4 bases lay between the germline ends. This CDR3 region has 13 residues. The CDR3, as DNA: TGTGCCAGCAGTGTAATTAGCAATCAGCCCCAGCATTTT. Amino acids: CASSVISNQPQHF.

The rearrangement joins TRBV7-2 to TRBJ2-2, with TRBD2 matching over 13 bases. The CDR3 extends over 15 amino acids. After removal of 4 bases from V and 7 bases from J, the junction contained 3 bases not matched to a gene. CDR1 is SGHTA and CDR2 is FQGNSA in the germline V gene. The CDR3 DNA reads TGTGCCAGCAGCTACCGGACTAGCGGGAGCGGGGAGCTGTTTTTT. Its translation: CASSYRTSGSGELFF. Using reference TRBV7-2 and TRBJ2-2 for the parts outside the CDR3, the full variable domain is GAGVSQSPSNKVTEKGKDVELRCDPISGHTALYWYRQSLGQGLEFLIYFQGNSAPDKSGLPSDRFSAERTGGSVSTLTIQRTQQEDSAVYLCASSYRTSGSGELFFGEGSRLTVL.

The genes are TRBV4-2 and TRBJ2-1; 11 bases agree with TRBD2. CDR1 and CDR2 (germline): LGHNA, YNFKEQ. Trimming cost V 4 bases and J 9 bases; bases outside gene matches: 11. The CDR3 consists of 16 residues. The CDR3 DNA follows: TGTGCCAGCAGCCGACCGACTAGCGGGAAGGAAGGTGAGCAGTTCTTC. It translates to CASSRPTSGKEGEQFF.

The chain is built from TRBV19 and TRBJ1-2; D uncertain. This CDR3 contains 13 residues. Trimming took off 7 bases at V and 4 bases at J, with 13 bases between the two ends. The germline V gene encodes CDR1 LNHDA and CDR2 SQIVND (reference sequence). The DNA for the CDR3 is TGTGCCAGTACGGTACAGTCTCGCTATGGCTACACCTTC. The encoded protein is CASTVQSRYGYTF.

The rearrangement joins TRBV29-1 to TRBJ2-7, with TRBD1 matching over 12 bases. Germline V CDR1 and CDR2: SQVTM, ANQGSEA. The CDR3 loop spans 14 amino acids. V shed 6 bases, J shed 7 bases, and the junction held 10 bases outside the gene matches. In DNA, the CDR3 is TGCAGCGTGCTGGGGACAGGGGGCGTTGGGGAGCAGTACTTC. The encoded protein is CSVLGTGGVGEQYF.

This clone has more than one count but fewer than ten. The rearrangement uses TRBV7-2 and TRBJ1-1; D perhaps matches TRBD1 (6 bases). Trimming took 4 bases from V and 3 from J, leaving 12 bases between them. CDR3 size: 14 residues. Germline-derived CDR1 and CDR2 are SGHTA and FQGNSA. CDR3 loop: CASSSGPGDTEAFF. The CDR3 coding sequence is TGTGCCAGCAGCTCGGGACCAGGGGACACTGAAGCTTTCTTT.